The 25 T cell receptor beta chains in this list originate from one sample, sequenced in a study of response to subunit inactivated influenza vaccine. TCRdb analysed the RT-PCR reads with MiXCR anew, one entry per CDR3 protein. The sample has 650,000 to 800,000 distinct CDR3 sequences; approximately 13% are singletons. Sample: PBMCs from blood, taken approximately 15 days before vaccination. These receptors came from a man aged 45-65 years who received an inactivated influenza vaccine.

This clonotype has a handful of counts. The V and J genes are TRBV5-1 and TRBJ2-5, with a weak D call TRBD1 (5 bases). Deletions cut 3 bases from V and 1 base from J, with 10 bases between. The CDR3 extends over 14 amino acids. CDR1 and CDR2 from the germline V gene are SGHRS and YFSETQ. CDR3: CASSSDSLQETQYF. The CDR3 DNA reads TGCGCCAGCAGCTCCGACAGTCTCCAAGAGACCCAGTACTTC.

This clonotype has just a few counts. The gene calls are TRBV29-1 and TRBJ2-5, with 8 bases aligning to TRBD2. J lost 4 bases, V lost 6 bases, and 13 bases had no gene match. The CDR3 runs 15 residues. Germline assignment: CDR1 SQVTM and CDR2 ANQGSEA. The CDR3 sequence: CSVPIGGGSSETQYF. Written as DNA, the CDR3 is TGCAGCGTCCCGATTGGCGGGGGGAGCTCAGAGACCCAGTACTTC. Based on the CDR3 plus reference TRBV29-1 and TRBJ2-5, the full variable domain is SAVISQKPSRDICQRGTSLTIQCQVDSQVTMMFWYRQQPGQSLTLIATANQGSEATYESGFVIDKFPISRPNLTFSTLTVSNMSPEDSSIYLCSVPIGGGSSETQYFGPGTRLLVL.

This clonotype has a handful of counts. This chain connects TRBV7-8 to TRBJ1-4; 7 nucleotides agree with TRBD1. The ends lost 2 bases at V and 4 bases at J; junction bases unmatched: 4. The CDR3 sequence is 15 residues long. Germline loops: CDR1 SGHVS, CDR2 FQNEAQ. CDR3: CASSLRTGVNEKLFF. CDR3 DNA sequence: TGTGCCAGCAGCTTAAGGACAGGAGTTAATGAAAAACTGTTTTTT.

The chain is built from TRBV18 and TRBJ1-1; D remains unclear. The CDR3 runs to 15 residues. V lost 0 bases, J lost 5 bases, and 13 bases lay in between. Germline V lookup: CDR1 KGHSH, CDR2 LQKENI. The CDR3, as DNA: TGTGCCAGCTCACCACCGATGGAGGGTCAAACTGAAGCTTTCTTT. It codes for CASSPPMEGQTEAFF.

This sequence joins TRBV7-2 and TRBJ1-2; D might be TRBD1 (6 bases). CDR1 and CDR2 from the germline V gene are SGHTA and FQGNSA. Trimming left V 4 bases short and J 5 bases short, with 11 bases between. The CDR3 length is 13 residues. The CDR3 region is CASSSDRMYGYTF. CDR3 nucleotides: TGTGCCAGCAGCTCCGACAGGATGTATGGCTACACCTTC. Complete variable domain (other parts from reference TRBV7-2 and TRBJ1-2): GAGVSQSPSNKVTEKGKDVELRCDPISGHTALYWYRQSLGQGLEFLIYFQGNSAPDKSGLPSDRFSAERTGGSVSTLTIQRTQQEDSAVYLCASSSDRMYGYTFGSGTRLTVV.

This chain links TRBV15 with TRBJ2-7; D possibly corresponds to TRBD1 (5 bases). CDR1 and CDR2 from the germline V gene are LNHNV and YYDKDF (reference sequence). The CDR3 sequence is 14 residues long. V lost 1 base and J lost 1, with 8 bases in between. This chain's CDR3 is CATSRAGQSYEQYF. CDR3 sequence (DNA): TGTGCCACCAGCAGAGCAGGGCAATCCTACGAGCAGTACTTC.

The CDR3 reads CASSYVPAGGREETQYF. The DNA for the CDR3 is TGTGCCAGCAGTTACGTTCCAGCGGGAGGGCGAGAAGAGACCCAGTACTTC. The genes are TRBV6-2 or TRBV6-3 and TRBJ2-5; 10 bases agree with TRBD2. The CDR3 covers 17 residues. The germline CDR1 and CDR2 sequences are MNHEY and SVGEGT. Losses at the gene ends were 2 bases for V and 3 bases for J; bases not matched to a gene: 9.

This clonotype has at least ten counts. The J gene is TRBJ2-5, the V gene TRBV5-1; TRBD1 aligns across 8 bases. Germline V gene lookup returns CDR1 SGHRS and CDR2 YFSETQ. Trimming took 2 bases from V and 5 from J; bases not matched to a gene: 17. The CDR3 extends over 18 amino acids. For the CDR3, the DNA is TGCGCCAGCAGCTTCGGCCTAGGACAGGGCAGACGAAGGGAGACCCAGTACTTC. Protein: CASSFGLGQGRRRETQYF. The whole variable domain, remainder taken from reference TRBV5-1 and TRBJ2-5, is KAGVTQTPRYLIKTRGQQVTLSCSPISGHRSVSWYQQTPGQGLQFLFEYFSETQRNKGNFPGRFSGRQFSNSRSEMNVSTLELGDSALYLCASSFGLGQGRRRETQYFGPGTRLLVL.

This clonotype was counted many times. J is TRBJ2-3 and V is TRBV5-1; D call uncertain. V was trimmed by 5 bases and J by 6 bases, leaving 13 bases between them. Germline loops: CDR1 SGHRS, CDR2 YFSETQ. The CDR3 runs 13 residues. In DNA form, the CDR3 reads TGCGCCAGCAGTAAGGAAACCCCGGATACGCAGTATTTT. This codes for CASSKETPDTQYF. Complete variable domain (other parts from reference TRBV5-1 and TRBJ2-3): KAGVTQTPRYLIKTRGQQVTLSCSPISGHRSVSWYQQTPGQGLQFLFEYFSETQRNKGNFPGRFSGRQFSNSRSEMNVSTLELGDSALYLCASSKETPDTQYFGPGTRLTVL.

The CDR3 DNA sequence: TGTGCCAGCGGGGGCTACACTTACTGGTCGGCCAAAAACATTCAGTACTTC. Amino acid sequence: CASGGYTYWSAKNIQYF. The chain links TRBV9 to TRBJ2-4; TRBD1 is a possible D gene (6 bases). The CDR3 totals 17 residues. Germline-derived CDR1 and CDR2 are SGDLS and YYNGEE. Trimming cost V 7 bases and J 1 base, with 21 bases left between them. Full variable domain (rest looked up from reference TRBV9 and TRBJ2-4): DSGVTQTPKHLITATGQRVTLRCSPRSGDLSVYWYQQSLDQGLQFLIQYYNGEERAKGNILERFSAQQFPDLHSELNLSSLELGDSALYFCASGGYTYWSAKNIQYFGAGTRLSVL.

The table lists this clonotype with a few counts. This rearrangement joins TRBV20-1 to TRBJ1-2; D remains unclear. Trimming left V 0 bases short and J 4 bases short, with 15 bases between. The CDR3 extends over 15 amino acids. Germline CDR1 is DFQATT and CDR2 is SNEGSKA (reference sequence). The CDR3 sequence: CSARDSHRQSYGYTF. The CDR3 DNA sequence: TGCAGTGCTAGAGATTCGCACCGGCAGAGCTATGGCTACACCTTC.

This clonotype was seen only a few times. V and J are TRBV4-2 and TRBJ2-1; 9 bases match TRBD1. Germline CDR1 is LGHNA and CDR2 is YNFKEQ. V was clipped by 4 bases and J by 8 bases; unmatched bases: 15. The CDR3 totals 17 residues. As DNA, the CDR3 is TGTGCCAGCAGCCCAGGGGACAGGGACACCCATTGGGATGAGCAGTTCTTC. Translation: CASSPGDRDTHWDEQFF.

This clonotype has only a few counts. This chain uses TRBV4-1 with TRBJ2-1, with TRBD1 identical over 8 bases. CDR3 length: 14 residues. Germline values: CDR1 MGHRA, CDR2 YSYEKL. Losses at the gene ends were 8 bases for V and 0 bases for J; bases not matched to a gene: 3. The chain's CDR3 is CASGTGGSYNEQFF. The CDR3 nucleotides read TGCGCCAGCGGAACAGGGGGCTCCTACAATGAGCAGTTCTTC.

The V call is TRBV6-1, the J call TRBJ1-5; TRBD1 agrees at 7 bases. Germline CDR1 reads MNHNS; CDR2 reads SASEGT. This CDR3 is 15 amino acids long. Germline trimming cut 6 bases from V and 1 base from J; bases unmatched to any gene: 6. The DNA for the CDR3 is TGTGCCAGCAGATTCAGGGGGGAGAGCAATCAGCCCCAGCATTTT. Its translation: CASRFRGESNQPQHF.

The gene calls are TRBV18 and TRBJ2-4, with D unresolved. Germline CDR1 is KGHSH and CDR2 is LQKENI. V dropped 0 bases and J dropped 7 bases, with 10 bases sitting between them. The CDR3 has 14 residues. The CDR3 reads CASSPPRSENIQYF. CDR3 sequence (DNA): TGTGCCAGCTCACCACCCCGTTCAGAGAACATTCAGTACTTC.

The chain employs TRBV6-6 and TRBJ1-5, with unresolved D. Trimming took 2 bases from V and 1 from J, leaving 3 bases between them. The CDR3 is 13 amino acids. Looked up from germline, CDR1 is MNHNY and CDR2 is SVGAGI (reference sequence). The CDR3 loop reads CASSYESNQPQHF. The CDR3 nucleotides read TGTGCCAGCAGTTACGAAAGCAATCAGCCCCAGCATTTT.

The CDR3 DNA reads as TGTGCCAGCAGCCGGGACTTAACTAATGAAAAACTGTTTTTT. Amino acids: CASSRDLTNEKLFF. The gene calls are TRBV5-6 and TRBJ1-4, with a possible D match to TRBD1 (5 bases). V dropped 4 bases and J dropped 1 base, with 8 bases sitting between them. Germline V lookup: CDR1 SGHDT, CDR2 YYEEEE. This CDR3 is built from 14 residues.

This clonotype was recorded at least ten times. The gene calls are TRBV7-2 and TRBJ1-2; D call uncertain. The CDR3 contains 16 residues. Germline lookup yields CDR1 SGHTA and CDR2 FQGNSA. V lost 5 bases, J lost 0 bases, and 16 bases lay in between. The CDR3 is CASSLQRVVSNYGYTF. The CDR3 nucleotides read TGTGCCAGCAGCCTCCAACGGGTGGTATCTAACTATGGCTACACCTTC.

CDR3 coding DNA: TGTGCCAGCAGCTTAGGAACTTTTAGCACAGATACGCAGTATTTT. Amino acids: CASSLGTFSTDTQYF. This sequence joins TRBV7-2 and TRBJ2-3, with D unclear. This CDR3 contains 15 residues. Trimming took off 1 base at V and 0 bases at J, with 8 bases between the two ends. The V gene's germline CDR1 is SGHTA and CDR2 FQGNSA.

J is TRBJ1-4 and V is TRBV15; D uncertain. V dropped 0 bases and J dropped 8 bases, with 13 bases sitting between them. Germline V CDR1 and CDR2: LNHNV, YYDKDF (reference sequence). The CDR3 length is 15 residues. CDR3 DNA: TGTGCCACCAGCAGAGATAACCCAGATGGGGAAAAACTGTTTTTT. This encodes CATSRDNPDGEKLFF.

The V and J genes are TRBV6-2 or TRBV6-3 and TRBJ1-5; D remains unclear. The CDR3 loop spans 12 amino acids. Trimming left V 1 base short and J 6 bases short, with 4 bases between. The germline gives CDR1 MNHEY, CDR2 SVGEGT. In DNA, the CDR3 is TGTGCCAGCAGTTACTTGGCTCAGCCCCAGCATTTT. Protein: CASSYLAQPQHF.

There are a few counts of this clonotype. The rearrangement uses TRBV6-5 and TRBJ2-3; 7 bases are shared with TRBD2. The CDR3 covers 15 residues. The ends lost 2 bases at V and 2 bases at J; junction bases unmatched: 4. Germline V gene data show CDR1 as MNHEY and CDR2 as SVGAGI. The DNA for the CDR3 is TGTGCCAGCAGTTACGGGGGGGACTACACAGATACGCAGTATTTT. It is translated as CASSYGGDYTDTQYF.

CDR3 amino acids: CASGQGVPGDEQYF. Here the CDR3 DNA reads TGTGCCAGCGGACAGGGAGTCCCTGGCGACGAGCAGTACTTC. The rearrangement uses TRBV6-2 or TRBV6-3 and TRBJ2-7; 8 nucleotides match TRBD1. V shed 8 bases, J shed 5 bases, and the junction held 11 bases outside the gene matches. The CDR3 runs to 14 residues. The V gene's germline CDR1 is MNHEY and CDR2 SVGEGT.

This clonotype has more than one count but fewer than ten. The genes are TRBV30 and TRBJ2-5; 11 nucleotides line up with TRBD2. This CDR3 region has 17 residues. V was clipped by 0 bases and J by 5 bases; unmatched bases: 11. Germline CDR1 and CDR2: GTSNPN and SVGIG (reference sequence). Here the CDR3 DNA reads TGTGCCTGGAGTGTAGGGACTAGCGGTGGGAGAGGGGAGACCCAGTACTTC. Translating it yields CAWSVGTSGGRGETQYF.

This clonotype was detected a few times. V and J are TRBV20-1 and TRBJ1-2; tentatively, D is TRBD1 (5 bases). The length of the CDR3 is 14 residues. The V gene's germline CDR1 is DFQATT and CDR2 SNEGSKA (reference sequence). V was pared by 6 bases and J by 0 bases, with 14 bases between. CDR3 bases: TGCAGTGCAACCCAGACAGACTCTAACTATGGCTACACCTTC. Protein: CSATQTDSNYGYTF.